This record concerns one T cell receptor (beta chain) sequence. This clonotype was seen many times. Its antigen remains unidentified. Base qualities are not at hand, and no much larger clone is one base apart. The sample belongs to a study of regulatory T cells in long-lasting Graves disease (TCRdb year 2021). As for the study more broadly: In the newly diagnosed Graves' disease group, patients had been taking antithyroid drugs for less than 3 months. A total of some 33 samples were covered by TCR sequencing, comprising around 13 persistent and 20 or so newly diagnosed Graves' disease patients. The study was registered as a clinical trial and conducted in China. Patients with persistent Graves' disease were compared with patients with newly diagnosed Graves' disease using TCR sequencing and RNA sequencing of peripheral blood.

Libraries were made using multiplex PCR. This sample was sequenced with an Illumina HiSeq 4000. To build TCR beta libraries, CDR3 regions were amplified by Arm-PCR using iRepertoire HTBI primers. Gel purification was performed on PCR products prior to sequencing. The paper's processing steps were these. Gene usage analysis of CDR3 amino acid clonotypes relied on the approximately 60 TRBV and over 13 TRBJ segments identified across samples. COPE and FqMerger were used to merge filtered high-quality paired reads into contigs. BLAST was used to align contigs to IMGT TRBV, TRBD and TRBJ reference genes, with CDR3 defined following IMGT. Highly expanded clones were defined as clonotypes with a frequency above 0.1%. Shannon entropy was used to measure repertoire diversity, and the Gini coefficient was used to measure V-J evenness. A clonotype was considered public if more than one individual shared it. TCRdb ran its own pipeline on the public reads, namely fastp trimming at Q25 and MiXCR clone calling, and kept in-frame beta chains. Each record represents a unique CDR3 protein, reported with the most common genes and DNA among its rows. TCRdb, not the original authors, processed these V and J calls. This sample has more than 300,000 distinct CDR3 sequences in its table, and roughly a sixth of those were observed once. 22% of the sample is taken by the ten largest.

The investigation overall reported the following: Persistent disease showed preferential use of TRBV28, TRBJ1-2 and TRBJ2-5, whereas newly diagnosed disease favored TRBV20-1 and TRBJ2-1. Lower TCR Shannon entropy and fewer highly expanded clones were observed in persistent Graves' disease patients than in newly diagnosed patients, which suggested clonal expansion. Sequencing and analysis were restricted to the TCR beta chain. The authors noted that the small sample size was a limitation that may lower accuracy. A larger number of public clonotypes was shared among persistent patients (more than 2,500) than among newly diagnosed patients (about 990). Because the primary lesion, thyroid tissue, could not be accessed, the study looked at peripheral blood alone.

Per the publication, the time point label means: newly diagnosed GD, antithyroid drugs for less than 3 months. RNA was extracted from PBMCs in TRIzol for both TCR sequencing and RNA sequencing. The diagnosis of Graves' disease followed American Thyroid Association guidelines. Recruitment of patients was carried out at an endocrinology department in Xi'an, China. Each patient gave roughly 10 milliliters of peripheral blood, collected in an EDTA anticoagulant tube. Ficoll Paque Plus density gradient separation was used to isolate PBMCs, and no further T cell sorting was performed. An Agilent 2100 Bioanalyzer and agarose gel were used to check RNA quality, while a NanoDrop 2000 measured RNA concentration. The CDR3 spans 13 residues, from the cysteine through the phenylalanine. Just the 39-base CDR3 DNA is kept, in frame starting at base 1. CDR1 and CDR2 were assigned from the germline V gene as MNHNS and SASEGT. V lost 11 bases and J lost 0 bases; the stretch between them is 8 bases long.

Rearrangement joined TRBV6-1 to TRBJ2-6; the D gene assignment is ambiguous. The TCR originated in a female donor with Graves disease. Sequenced material: peripheral blood mononuclear cells (PBMCs), taken at new diagnosis, from a patient treated with antithyroid drugs. The CDR3 has the sequence CAVRPSGANVLTF. The DNA reads TGTGCCGTCAGACCCTCTGGGGCCAACGTCCTGACTTTC.